The clone carrying this T cell receptor (beta chain) has only a few counts. Antigen unknown. These data originate in a study of cytomegalovirus exposure and HLA in healthy donors. On the study more broadly: Genetic ancestry analysis placed about 76% of the 350 to 500 donors that were genotyped in the Caucasian-associated cluster.

Researchers ran the PCR with 60 Vbeta and 13 Jbeta primers. Produced via immunoSEQ multiplex PCR; TCRdb's table is partial and in-frame only. The repertoire consists of 100,000 to 150,000 clones, with roughly 80% occurring once and the leading ten covering under 4.5%. The study's findings and limits: A later analysis showed that HLA-associated TCR beta chains had undergone more clonal expansion than equally common others. A later analysis found common viral pathogens apparently linked to several of the most significant clusters.

V was clipped by 1 base and J by 8 bases, with 11 bases between them. The V gene's germline CDR1 is MGHRA and CDR2 YSYEKL. This CDR3 contains 14 residues. The chain has TRBV4-1 and TRBJ1-4, with D perhaps TRBD1 (5 bases). This TCR came from a woman aged 40 to 50 in good health and CMV-seronegative. Sequencing was performed on PBMCs. CDR3: CASSQVGGGEKLFF. CDR3 sequence (DNA): TGCGCCAGCAGCCAAGTTGGGGGAGGAGAAAAACTGTTTTTT.